Listed below are T cell receptor beta chains from one sample, sequenced in a study of T cell responses to AZD1222 COVID-19 vaccine. Clones were read by immunoSEQ multiplex PCR, and TCRdb kept only the in-frame ones, dropping some. Among around 100,000 clones, 90% to 95% were seen once, and the ten largest hold around 2%. The sample was peripheral blood, taken on day 0 of AZD1222 vaccination. The receptors originated from an adult in good health. CDR3s include the opening cysteine and the closing phenylalanine or tryptophan. D genes are given only for firm matches. Clone size is given for some rows only: seen once, a few or many times, or a class if the clone is expanded.

DNA	CDR3	V	J	size	D
TGTGCCAGTAGTATACGCCGCGGGCAGGGAAATCAGCCCCAGCATTTT	CASSIRRGQGNQPQHF	TRBV19	TRBJ1-5	.	.
TGCAGTGCTAGCGGAGGCACTGAAGCTTTCTTT	CSASGGTEAFF	TRBV20-1	TRBJ1-1	.	.
TGTGCCAGCAGCCAAGATGATAAGTACGAGAATGAGCAGTTCTTC	CASSQDDKYENEQFF	TRBV3-1/TRBV3-2	TRBJ2-1	.	.
TGCGCCAGCAGCTACTCCAATGAGCAGTTCTTC	CASSYSNEQFF	TRBV5-1	TRBJ2-1	.	.
TGTGCCACCACGGACCGGAACTATGGCTACACCTTC	CATTDRNYGYTF	TRBV28	TRBJ1-2	.	.
TGTGCCAGCAACCCGGGTAATAGCAATCAGCCCCAGCATTTT	CASNPGNSNQPQHF	TRBV6-2/TRBV6-3	TRBJ1-5	.	.
TGTGCCAGCAGCCCACCGGGACAGAACTATAATTCACCCCTCCACTTT	CASSPPGQNYNSPLHF	TRBV5-4	TRBJ1-6	.	TRBD1
TGCGCCAGCAGTGAGGACGGAATCTCTGGAAACACCATATATTTT	CASSEDGISGNTIYF	TRBV10-1	TRBJ1-3	.	.
TGCGCCAGCAGCCAAGATGGCCCTAGCGGGTTCTACAATGAGCAGTTCTTC	CASSQDGPSGFYNEQFF	TRBV4-1	TRBJ2-1	.	TRBD2
TGCGCCAGCAGCTGGGGGTTGAATCGGGCTAATTCACCCCTCCACTTT	CASSWGLNRANSPLHF	TRBV5-1	TRBJ1-6	.	.
TGTGCCAGCAGCTCCCCCGGGACAGTTAATGAAAAACTGTTTTTT	CASSSPGTVNEKLFF	TRBV7-8	TRBJ1-4	once	TRBD1
TGTGCCAGCAGCCCCAGCCCCGGACTGGGAAAGCAGTTCTTC	CASSPSPGLGKQFF	TRBV11-3	TRBJ2-1	.	.
TGTGCCAGTAGTATAGATTCGACGACGTCAAACATTCAGTACTTC	CASSIDSTTSNIQYF	TRBV19	TRBJ2-4	.	.
TGTGCCAGTGGATCGTGGCCCGGGAGAGATACGCAGTATTTT	CASGSWPGRDTQYF	TRBV19	TRBJ2-3	.	.
TGTGCCAGCAGTTACATCTCGACAGGAGGTCGAGAGGCTTTCTTT	CASSYISTGGREAFF	TRBV28	TRBJ1-1	.	.
TGTGCCTGGAGTGTAGATCGGGGTACTGAAGCTTTCTTT	CAWSVDRGTEAFF	TRBV30	TRBJ1-1	once	.
TGTGCCAGCAGCTTACATGGACCGAACACTGAAGCTTTCTTT	CASSLHGPNTEAFF	TRBV5-4	TRBJ1-1	.	.
TGTGCCAGTAGTAGAAAGGGGACCCGATTGGAGCAGTACTTC	CASSRKGTRLEQYF	TRBV19	TRBJ2-7	.	.
TGTGCCAGCAGCTTAACAGGGAGAGGCTACACCTTC	CASSLTGRGYTF	TRBV7-3	TRBJ1-2	.	.
TGTGCCAGCAGCTTATCTTGGGACAGGGCCTACGAGCAGTACTTC	CASSLSWDRAYEQYF	TRBV11-3	TRBJ2-7	.	TRBD1
TGTGCCACCCAACCCCCAACAGGGGACACTGAAGCTTTCTTT	CATQPPTGDTEAFF	TRBV5-5	TRBJ1-1	.	TRBD1
TGTGCCACGGGGGCGGATCCTACTTATTATGGCTACACCTTC	CATGADPTYYGYTF	TRBV11-1	TRBJ1-2	.	.
TGTGCCAGCAGCCTGGAGGGGAATAGTCTTACTAATGAAAAACTGTTTTTT	CASSLEGNSLTNEKLFF	TRBV7-8	TRBJ1-4	.	.
TGCGCCAGCAGCTCGACGGACAGGTTTCCAGCTGAAGCTTTCTTT	CASSSTDRFPAEAFF	TRBV5-1	TRBJ1-1	.	TRBD1
TGTGCCAGCAGCCAAGATCCGCGATGGGGAAACACCATATATTTT	CASSQDPRWGNTIYF	TRBV14	TRBJ1-3	.	.
TGTGCCAGCAGTTACTGGAGAGGGGGGTACGAGCAGTACTTC	CASSYWRGGYEQYF	TRBV6-2/TRBV6-3	TRBJ2-7	once	.
TGTGCCAGTAGAATAGGGACAGGGGACTCCGGCTACACCTTC	CASRIGTGDSGYTF	TRBV19	TRBJ1-2	.	TRBD1
TGTGCCGTCCAAGTAACCTATAATTCACCCCTCCACTTT	CAVQVTYNSPLHF	TRBV6-5	TRBJ1-6	.	.
TGTGCCAGCAGTTACGTAGTGCGCCATCCCTATGGCTACACCTTC	CASSYVVRHPYGYTF	TRBV6-2/TRBV6-3	TRBJ1-2	.	.
TGTGCCAGCAGCCCCGATCGGGGGAGGGCCTCCGAGCAGTACTTC	CASSPDRGRASEQYF	TRBV7-9	TRBJ2-7	.	TRBD2
TGTGCCAGCAGCTCGAACAGGGGTGGAAACACCATATATTTT	CASSSNRGGNTIYF	TRBV7-8	TRBJ1-3	.	TRBD1
TGCGCCAGCAGCCAAGATAGGGGCACTGAAGCTTTCTTT	CASSQDRGTEAFF	TRBV4-1	TRBJ1-1	.	.
TGTGCCAGCAGCCAAGATCCCTTAATGGGGTGGGCGGCCACCGGGGAGCTGTTTTTT	CASSQDPLMGWAATGELFF	TRBV14	TRBJ2-2	few	.
TGTGCCAGCAGTTATGTCCGACCGGAGGAGCAGTTCTTC	CASSYVRPEEQFF	TRBV28	TRBJ2-1	.	.
TGTGCCAGCAGATTTGAGTGGCAGGGAAATCAGCCCCAGCATTTT	CASRFEWQGNQPQHF	TRBV6-5	TRBJ1-5	.	.
TGCGCCAGCAGCGGGGACTACGAGCAGTACTTC	CASSGDYEQYF	TRBV5-1	TRBJ2-7	once	.
TGTGCCAGCAGACCACCCTGGGACAGGGGAGGCGAAAAACTGTTTTTT	CASRPPWDRGGEKLFF	TRBV2	TRBJ1-4	.	TRBD1
TGTGCCAGCAGTTATAGGTTCCAGGACACTGAAGCTTTCTTT	CASSYRFQDTEAFF	TRBV6-5	TRBJ1-1	.	.
TGTGCCAGCAGCGCGACATTGACTTCACCCCTCCACTTT	CASSATLTSPLHF	TRBV9	TRBJ1-6	.	.
TGTGCCAGCAGTTTGACAGGGGGCGAGGACACCGGGGAGCTGTTTTTT	CASSLTGGEDTGELFF	TRBV5-4	TRBJ2-2	.	TRBD1
TGTGCAAGTCGCTTAGGGGGCAGGCGGAACACTGAAGCTTTCTTT	CASRLGGRRNTEAFF	TRBV12-2	TRBJ1-1	.	.
TGTGCCAGTAGTATCAGATATTACAATGAGCAGTTCTTC	CASSIRYYNEQFF	TRBV19	TRBJ2-1	few	.